The 10 T cell receptor beta chains given below trace back to one sample, sequenced in a study of technical replicates of blood from a handful of donors. TCRdb's table, derived via immunoSEQ multiplex PCR, lists solely in-frame clones and lacks some. This table has 65,000 to 90,000 clones, approximately 94% appearing once. Specimen: T cells isolated from PBMCs. All receptors come from a human donor in good health.

This clone was observed a single time. J is TRBJ2-1 and V is TRBV2; 14 nucleotides match TRBD2. V dropped 3 bases and J dropped 9; count of bases not matched to a gene: 4. CDR1 is SNHLY, CDR2 FYNNEI, per germline. CDR3 length equals 15 residues. The chain's CDR3 is CASSEGLAGVVEQFF. The CDR3 coding sequence is TGTGCCAGCAGTGAGGGACTAGCGGGAGTAGTTGAGCAGTTCTTC.

The chain uses TRBV7-2 and TRBJ2-7; a weak D match, TRBD2 (7 bases). The CDR3 spans 15 residues. Trimming took 4 bases from V and 2 from J, leaving 15 bases between them. Germline V gene data show CDR1 as SGHTA and CDR2 as FQGNSA. The CDR3 sequence is CASSYRAGAPYEQYF. Written as DNA, the CDR3 is TGTGCCAGCAGCTACAGGGCGGGAGCCCCCTACGAGCAGTACTTC.

The chain links TRBV4-3 to TRBJ2-1; 9 bases agree with TRBD2. CDR1 and CDR2 (germline): LGHNA, YSLEER. This CDR3 comprises 18 residues. J lost 9 bases, V lost 3 bases, and 18 bases had no gene match. CDR3 nucleotides: TGCGCCAGCAGCCAGGTCATTCCGGGACTAGCAGGGGACGGTGAGCAGTTCTTC. It codes for CASSQVIPGLAGDGEQFF.

The chain carries TRBV28 and TRBJ2-3, with 9 positions matching TRBD2. Per germline, CDR1 MDHEN and CDR2 SYDVKM. The CDR3 length is 21 residues. With V trimmed by 3 bases and J by 2 bases, 21 bases remained unmatched. The CDR3 DNA is TGTGCCAGCAGTTTGGCCCCGGGGCAGCCGGAGCTAGCGGGGACCACAGATACGCAGTATTTT. Protein sequence: CASSLAPGQPELAGTTDTQYF. The full variable domain, rest sourced from reference TRBV28 and TRBJ2-3, is DVKVTQSSRYLVKRTGEKVFLECVQDMDHENMFWYRQDPGLGLRLIYFSYDVKMKEKGDIPEGYSVSREKKERFSLILESASTNQTSMYLCASSLAPGQPELAGTTDTQYFGPGTRLTVL.

The chain recombines TRBV28 with TRBJ2-1, with 9 bases lining up with TRBD2. From germline, CDR1 is MDHEN and CDR2 SYDVKM. The CDR3 runs 17 residues. V dropped 4 bases and J dropped 0; count of bases not matched to a gene: 7. CDR3 protein: CASSSFGTSPSYNEQFF. The CDR3 nucleotides read TGTGCCAGCAGTTCCTTTGGGACTAGCCCCTCCTACAATGAGCAGTTCTTC. Filled out from reference TRBV28 and TRBJ2-1, the complete variable domain reads DVKVTQSSRYLVKRTGEKVFLECVQDMDHENMFWYRQDPGLGLRLIYFSYDVKMKEKGDIPEGYSVSREKKERFSLILESASTNQTSMYLCASSSFGTSPSYNEQFFGPGTRLTVL.

V is TRBV15 and J is TRBJ2-3, with a weak D call TRBD1 (6 bases). CDR1 and CDR2 (germline): LNHNV, YYDKDF (reference sequence). The CDR3 contains 15 residues. V lost 2 bases, J lost 0 bases, and 9 bases lay in between. Here the CDR3 reads CATSRRTASTDTQYF. The DNA of the CDR3 is TGTGCCACCAGCAGAAGGACAGCAAGCACAGATACGCAGTATTTT.

The CDR3: CASSLGQGGGKTQYF. For the CDR3, the DNA is TGTGCCAGCAGTCTAGGACAGGGCGGAGGAAAGACCCAGTACTTC. The chain has TRBV27 and TRBJ2-5, with 8 bases identical to TRBD1. J lost 6 bases, V lost 5 bases, and 11 bases had no gene match. CDR1 is MNHEY and CDR2 is SMNVEV in the germline V gene (reference sequence). The CDR3 runs 15 residues.

This chain uses TRBV28 with TRBJ2-7; D is undetermined. Germline CDR1 is MDHEN and CDR2 is SYDVKM. This CDR3 is 15 amino acids long. V lost 6 bases and J lost 4, with 19 bases in between. CDR3 sequence: CASRAVRRLPYEQYF. The DNA for the CDR3 is TGTGCCAGCAGGGCGGTGAGGCGTCTCCCTTACGAGCAGTACTTC. Filled out from reference TRBV28 and TRBJ2-7, the complete variable domain reads DVKVTQSSRYLVKRTGEKVFLECVQDMDHENMFWYRQDPGLGLRLIYFSYDVKMKEKGDIPEGYSVSREKKERFSLILESASTNQTSMYLCASRAVRRLPYEQYFGPGTRLTVT.

The rearrangement links TRBV5-1 to TRBJ2-1; a weak D match, TRBD2 (6 bases). Trimming cost V 2 bases and J 4 bases, with 10 bases left between them. In germline, CDR1 is SGHRS, CDR2 YFSETQ. The length of the CDR3 is 14 residues. The CDR3 DNA sequence: TGCGCCAGCAGCTTAGCGGAGGGTTACAATGAGCAGTTCTTC. It yields the protein CASSLAEGYNEQFF.

The V and J genes are TRBV30 and TRBJ2-5, with D tentatively TRBD2 (7 bases). V dropped 5 bases and J dropped 5 bases, with 18 bases sitting between them. This CDR3 has 14 residues. Germline V gene sequence: CDR1 GTSNPN, CDR2 SVGIG (reference sequence). The CDR3 is CAWERGGDGETQYF. The CDR3 coding sequence is TGTGCCTGGGAGAGAGGGGGGGACGGGGAGACCCAGTACTTC. The entire variable domain, with the rest obtained from reference TRBV30 and TRBJ2-5, is as follows: SQTIHQWPATLVQPVGSPLSLECTVEGTSNPNLYWYRQAAGRGLQLLFYSVGIGQISSEVPQNLSASRPQDRQFILSSKKLLLSDSGFYLCAWERGGDGETQYFGPGTRLLVL.